This T cell receptor beta chain derives from a study of blood T cell repertoires in COVID-19. Study context: Spain, Italy and the United States supplied samples that represented acute and convalescent COVID-19. The analysed material was cDNA or gDNA that came from T cells, B-cell-depleted T cells, or PBMCs.

In the original analysis: From reference gene primer amplification, estimates of nucleated cell counts were derived. The data were produced by immunoSEQ multiplex PCR, yet TCRdb's version contains in-frame clones alone and is incomplete. V, J and clone size are those of that table, while D and trimming were read from the DNA. The repertoire holds tens of thousands of clones, around 80% seen once, with around 11% in the top ten. Trimming took off 3 bases at V and 1 base at J, with 4 bases between the two ends. CDR1 is SGHRS, CDR2 YFSETQ, per germline. This CDR3 is built from 12 residues. The sequence was collected from a man aged 65 to 79 with acute or convalescent COVID-19. The genes are TRBV5-1 and TRBJ1-1; the D is unclear. The sequenced sample consisted of peripheral blood. The CDR3 loop reads CASSSENTEAFF. Here the CDR3 DNA reads TGCGCCAGCAGCTCAGAGAACACTGAAGCTTTCTTT.